One sample yielded the 5 T cell receptor beta chains listed below, sequenced in a study of control samples from healthy donors and cancer patients. Sequencing was performed with immunoSEQ multiplex PCR; in TCRdb, only in-frame clones are kept and a portion is missing. The sample consists of 80,000 to 100,000 clones, roughly 90% of them appearing once. The material sequenced was blood. Every receptor here comes from a human donor in good health. The donor label of this sample is uncertain.

V gene TRBV13 combines with J gene TRBJ2-1, with TRBD2 identical over 8 bases. Germline trimming cut 0 bases from V and 0 bases from J; bases unmatched to any gene: 4. The CDR3 has 17 amino acids. The V gene's germline CDR1 is PRHDT and CDR2 FYEKMQ (reference sequence). The CDR3 protein is CASSLGGSGASYNEQFF. The CDR3 DNA reads TGTGCCAGCAGCTTAGGGGGTAGCGGGGCCTCCTACAATGAGCAGTTCTTC.

The chain recombines TRBV6-5 with TRBJ2-1; TRBD2 might be the D (5 bases). Germline-derived CDR1 and CDR2 are MNHEY and SVGAGI. The CDR3 is 16 residues long. V was pared by 2 bases and J by 4 bases, with 15 bases between. The CDR3 reads CASSYVAGAPYNEQFF. CDR3 nucleotide sequence: TGTGCCAGCAGTTACGTGGCGGGCGCCCCGTACAATGAGCAGTTCTTC.

The genes are TRBV7-2 and TRBJ2-7, with 11 bases fitting TRBD1. The CDR3 runs 18 residues. V was pared by 1 base and J by 3 bases, with 11 bases of the junction left unmatched. Germline values: CDR1 SGHTA, CDR2 FQGNSA. CDR3 loop: CASSLGTGGWGGVYEQYV. Written as DNA, the CDR3 is TGTGCCAGCAGCTTAGGGACAGGGGGCTGGGGAGGGGTCTACGAGCAGTACGTC.

The chain recombines TRBV18 with TRBJ2-5; 7 bases match TRBD1. V lost 4 bases and J lost 2; bases outside the gene matches: 4. CDR3 length equals 14 residues. Germline CDR1 is KGHSH and CDR2 is LQKENI. CDR3 sequence reads: CASSQGQQQETQYF. The CDR3 coding sequence is TGTGCCAGCTCACAGGGACAGCAGCAAGAGACCCAGTACTTC.

The rearrangement uses TRBV7-9 and TRBJ1-1; 9 bases are a match to TRBD1. J was trimmed by 4 bases and V by 5 bases; bases with no gene match: 8. The germline CDR1 and CDR2 sequences are SEHNR and FQNEAQ (reference sequence). This CDR3 is built from 15 residues. The CDR3 DNA follows: TGTGCCAGCAGCGAAGGGACAGGGACCGGCACTGAAGCTTTCTTT. Residues: CASSEGTGTGTEAFF.